The rows below give T cell receptor beta chains drawn from one sample of a study of spatial heterogeneity in lung cancer. Using its own MiXCR run on the 5' RACE reads, TCRdb lists one record per CDR3 protein. Found here are roughly 10,000 distinct CDR3 sequences, over 6% of them singletons; the top ten hold 25% to 35%. The sequences come from PBMCs, collected at surgery. These receptors all come from a male donor with early-stage non-small cell lung cancer. Both conserved end residues are part of each CDR3. A D gene is named only where the DNA matches it firmly. Clone size is stated in some rows and not others, as once, few, many or a class when expanded.

clone_size,v_call,d_call,j_call,cdr3_aa,cdr3_nt
many,TRBV6-1,TRBD1,TRBJ2-5,CASSPTVTGVGTQYF,TGTGCCAGCAGTCCTACCGTCACAGGGGTAGGGACCCAGTACTTC
medium-sized,TRBV6-5,TRBD2,TRBJ2-3,CASRAGLAGTDTQYF,TGTGCCAGCAGGGCCGGACTAGCGGGCACAGATACGCAGTATTTT
many,TRBV6-6,TRBD1,TRBJ2-3,CASSYLDRGAPDTQYF,TGTGCCAGCAGTTACCTGGACAGGGGGGCCCCAGATACGCAGTATTTT
many,TRBV6-5,-,TRBJ2-1,CASSWEGESEQFF,TGTGCCAGCTCTTGGGAGGGGGAGAGTGAGCAGTTCTTC
many,TRBV7-8,TRBD2,TRBJ2-3,CASSLAGTNTDTQYF,TGTGCCAGCAGCTTAGCCGGGACTAACACAGATACGCAGTATTTT
few,TRBV6-6,-,TRBJ2-7,CASSYGPGAPYEQYF,TGTGCCAGCAGTTACGGTCCGGGAGCGCCCTACGAGCAGTACTTC
medium-sized,TRBV3-1,TRBD2,TRBJ2-1,CASSQDGRASYNEQFF,TGTGCCAGCAGCCAAGACGGGAGGGCTTCCTACAATGAGCAGTTCTTC
many,TRBV7-2,TRBD2,TRBJ2-1,CASSLSPLAGDYNEQFF,TGTGCCAGCAGCTTAAGTCCACTAGCGGGGGATTACAATGAGCAGTTCTTC
-,TRBV18,-,TRBJ1-5,CASSSTPEVQDNQPQHF,TGTGCCAGCTCATCAACCCCAGAAGTACAGGACAATCAGCCCCAGCATTTT
many,TRBV20-1,TRBD1,TRBJ1-4,CSARNRDRVREKLFF,TGCAGTGCTAGAAACCGGGACAGGGTGAGGGAAAAACTGTTTTTT
many,TRBV7-2,-,TRBJ2-3,CASSLEGRGRGRTDTQYF,TGTGCCAGCAGCTTAGAGGGAAGGGGCCGGGGTAGGACAGATACGCAGTATTTT
-,TRBV5-1,TRBD2,TRBJ2-2,CASSTGLAGGRNTGELFF,TGCGCCAGCAGCACGGGACTAGCGGGAGGGAGGAACACCGGGGAGCTGTTTTTT
many,TRBV29-1,-,TRBJ1-2,CSATGGALGYGYTF,TGCAGCGCCACCGGGGGCGCCCTAGGGTATGGCTACACCTTC
many,TRBV7-7,TRBD2,TRBJ2-3,CASSASGGSTDTQYF,TGTGCCAGCAGCGCTAGCGGGGGTTCCACAGATACGCAGTATTTT
many,TRBV29-1,TRBD2,TRBJ2-7,CSVDGGGLYEQYF,TGCAGCGTTGACGGGGGAGGGCTATACGAGCAGTACTTC
many,TRBV20-1,-,TRBJ2-3,CSARDLQGGSDTQYF,TGCAGTGCTAGAGATCTGCAGGGCGGTTCAGATACGCAGTATTTT
medium-sized,TRBV20-1,-,TRBJ2-1,CSARESASVSYNEQFF,TGCAGTGCTAGAGAATCGGCTAGCGTTTCCTACAATGAGCAGTTCTTC
many,TRBV20-1,-,TRBJ1-5,CSAIQGSQPQHF,TGCAGTGCTATTCAGGGTTCACAGCCCCAGCATTTT
-,TRBV10-1,TRBD2,TRBJ2-7,CASSSRLAGGVDEQYF,TGCGCCAGCAGTTCCCGACTAGCGGGAGGTGTCGACGAGCAGTACTTC
many,TRBV20-1,-,TRBJ2-3,CSARDQSGSDTQYF,TGCAGTGCTAGAGATCAAAGCGGCTCAGATACGCAGTATTTT
many,TRBV2,-,TRBJ2-4,CASSDIFLAKNIQYF,TGTGCCAGCAGTGATATCTTCTTGGCCAAAAACATTCAGTACTTC
many,TRBV27,TRBD2,TRBJ2-3,CASSLLAGPGTDTQYF,TGTGCCAGCAGTTTACTAGCGGGACCGGGCACAGATACGCAGTATTTT
medium-sized,TRBV12-3/TRBV12-4,-,TRBJ2-1,CASSFYRGDNEQFF,TGTGCCAGCAGTTTCTACCGGGGCGACAATGAGCAGTTCTTC
many,TRBV20-1,TRBD2,TRBJ2-5,CSALVIGTSGGAGETQYF,TGCAGTGCCCTAGTCATCGGGACTAGCGGGGGGGCCGGGGAGACCCAGTACTTC
-,TRBV28,-,TRBJ2-5,CASSSQGVVGTQYF,TGTGCCAGCAGTTCACAGGGAGTGGTAGGGACCCAGTACTTC
many,TRBV25-1,TRBD1,TRBJ1-1,CASSDGTGDFF,TGTGCCAGCAGTGATGGGACAGGGGATTTCTTT
-,TRBV7-9,-,TRBJ1-1,CASTPGRPEAFF,TGTGCCAGCACCCCGGGGAGGCCAGAAGCTTTCTTT
medium-sized,TRBV5-1,TRBD1,TRBJ2-3,CASSLQGTFGDTQYF,TGCGCCAGCAGCTTACAGGGGACCTTCGGAGATACGCAGTATTTT
many,TRBV21-1,-,TRBJ2-7,CASARPVSYEQYF,TGTGCCAGCGCCCGCCCGGTCTCCTACGAGCAGTACTTC
many,TRBV11-2,-,TRBJ2-6,CASSLGGANVLTF,TGTGCCAGCAGCTTAGGTGGGGCCAACGTCCTGACTTTC
many,TRBV2,-,TRBJ2-5,CASREEETQYF,TGTGCCAGCAGAGAAGAAGAGACCCAGTACTTC
medium-sized,TRBV14,-,TRBJ1-1,CASRGGQGLNTEAFF,TGTGCCAGCAGGGGGGGACAAGGCCTGAACACTGAAGCTTTCTTT
medium-sized,TRBV5-1,TRBD2,TRBJ2-3,CASNSGGASDTQYF,TGCGCCAGCAACAGCGGGGGGGCGTCAGATACGCAGTATTTT
many,TRBV27,-,TRBJ2-5,CASRPGSIETQYF,TGTGCCAGCCGCCCAGGCAGCATAGAGACCCAGTACTTC
-,TRBV2,TRBD1,TRBJ1-1,CASRLTGGGEAFF,TGTGCCAGCAGATTGACAGGGGGCGGTGAAGCTTTCTTT
many,TRBV28,TRBD2,TRBJ2-3,CASSLATSGSTDTQYF,TGTGCCAGCAGTTTAGCCACTAGCGGGAGCACAGATACGCAGTATTTT
many,TRBV10-2,TRBD1,TRBJ1-5,CASRNRGWEPQHF,TGCGCCAGCAGAAACAGGGGTTGGGAGCCCCAGCATTTT
many,TRBV15,TRBD2,TRBJ2-3,CATSRDSGGADTQYF,TGTGCCACCAGCAGAGATAGCGGGGGGGCAGATACGCAGTATTTT
many,TRBV5-1,-,TRBJ2-2,CASSSTIAANTGELFF,TGCGCCAGCAGCTCAACCATAGCGGCGAACACCGGGGAGCTGTTTTTT
few,TRBV5-1,-,TRBJ2-3,CASSRTPGDLTDTQYF,TGCGCCAGCAGCCGAACCCCGGGGGACCTCACAGATACGCAGTATTTT
medium-sized,TRBV7-6,-,TRBJ1-1,CASSLGGGRATEAFF,TGTGCCAGCAGCTTAGGGGGGGGAAGGGCCACTGAAGCTTTCTTT
-,TRBV20-1,TRBD2,TRBJ2-7,CSAREERESGEQYF,TGCAGTGCTAGAGAAGAGCGGGAGTCTGGCGAGCAGTACTTC
medium-sized,TRBV7-9,TRBD1,TRBJ2-3,CASSYTQGSTDTQYF,TGTGCCAGCAGCTATACACAGGGGTCCACAGATACGCAGTATTTT
few,TRBV25-1,-,TRBJ2-3,CASSEFGGLGTQYF,TGTGCCAGCAGTGAATTCGGGGGCCTCGGTACGCAGTATTTT
medium-sized,TRBV7-2,-,TRBJ2-2,CASSPGIATAGELFF,TGTGCCAGCAGCCCCGGGATAGCCACCGCCGGGGAGCTGTTTTTT
few,TRBV6-2/TRBV6-3,TRBD2,TRBJ2-1,CASIGTSESSEQFF,TGTGCCAGCATCGGGACTAGCGAGTCAAGTGAGCAGTTCTTC
few,TRBV6-2/TRBV6-3,TRBD1,TRBJ1-6,CASGGTGGAGSLHF,TGTGCCAGCGGCGGGACAGGGGGCGCGGGCTCCCTCCACTTT
many,TRBV7-3,-,TRBJ2-1,CASSPGTSYNEQFF,TGTGCCAGCAGCCCTGGGACCTCTTACAATGAGCAGTTCTTC
many,TRBV2,-,TRBJ1-5,CASVDVSNQPQHF,TGTGCCAGCGTCGACGTTAGCAATCAGCCCCAGCATTTT
medium-sized,TRBV12-3/TRBV12-4,-,TRBJ2-3,CASSFGLEGTDTQYF,TGTGCCAGCAGTTTCGGGCTAGAAGGCACAGATACGCAGTATTTT
medium-sized,TRBV29-1,-,TRBJ2-5,CSVVLSRASQYF,TGCAGCGTTGTGTTGTCCAGGGCATCTCAGTACTTC
many,TRBV6-5,-,TRBJ2-3,CASSRRGVGTDTQYF,TGTGCCAGCAGTCGTAGAGGAGTAGGCACAGATACGCAGTATTTT
many,TRBV23-1,-,TRBJ2-6,CASSQLSSGANVLTF,TGCGCCAGCAGTCAATTGAGCTCTGGGGCCAACGTCCTGACTTTC
few,TRBV5-1,-,TRBJ2-7,CASRTGPQSNEQYF,TGCGCCAGCCGGACCGGGCCCCAAAGCAACGAGCAGTACTTC